The 31 T cell receptor beta chains reported below all come from one sample, sequenced in a study of cytomegalovirus exposure and HLA in healthy donors. 60 Vbeta and 13 Jbeta primers were used in PCR. Profiling relied on immunoSEQ multiplex PCR, and the TCRdb table lists in-frame clones only, not all of them. The profile covers 95,000 to 100,000 clones, with 76% appearing a single time and 3.5% to 5% taken by the ten largest. The sequencing input was PBMCs. The receptors were sampled from a man aged 35 to 55 in good health and CMV-seronegative.

V is TRBV29-1 and J is TRBJ2-1; D is undetermined. V shed 4 bases and J shed 16 bases, with 20 bases lying between them. Germline V gene sequence: CDR1 SQVTM, CDR2 ANQGSEA. The CDR3 is made up of 12 amino acids. The chain's CDR3 is CSVVLDSFFVFF. As DNA, the CDR3 is TGCAGCGTTGTCCTTGACTCCTTCTTCGTTTTCTTC.

J is TRBJ1-4 and V is TRBV7-9, with D tentatively TRBD1 (6 bases). The CDR3 runs 15 residues. Germline values: CDR1 SEHNR, CDR2 FQNEAQ (reference sequence). Trimming shortened V by 3 bases and J by 8 bases, and 16 bases separated the two germline ends. For the CDR3, the DNA is TGTGCCAGCAGCTTTATGCAGGGGTATGGGGAAAAACTGTTTTTT. Its translation is CASSFMQGYGEKLFF. The full variable domain, rest sourced from reference TRBV7-9 and TRBJ1-4, is DTGVSQNPRHKITKRGQNVTFRCDPISEHNRLYWYRQTLGQGPEFLTYFQNEAQLEKSRLLSDRFSAERPKGSFSTLEIQRTEQGDSAMYLCASSFMQGYGEKLFFGSGTQLSVL.

The gene calls are TRBV27 and TRBJ2-1, with D maybe TRBD2 (5 bases). Germline lookup yields CDR1 MNHEY and CDR2 SMNVEV (reference sequence). This CDR3 region has 13 residues. Trimming removed 2 bases at V and 15 bases at J, with 17 bases between. CDR3 nucleotides: TGTGCCAGCAGTTTAAGCGGTGGGCTATTATGGTTCTTC. This gives the protein CASSLSGGLLWFF.

V and J are TRBV13 and TRBJ1-1; 11 nucleotides match TRBD1. The CDR3 sequence is 18 residues long. The germline CDR1 and CDR2 sequences are PRHDT and FYEKMQ (reference sequence). V was clipped by 5 bases and J by 1 base; unmatched bases: 12. The chain's CDR3 is CASSRRTDRGRPNTEAFF. DNA of the CDR3: TGTGCCAGCAGCCGCCGAACGGACAGGGGGCGGCCGAACACTGAAGCTTTCTTT.

The chain links TRBV5-1 to TRBJ2-5, with 9 bases identical to TRBD1. The end of the DNA fits TRBJ2-7 better, so the J call may be wrong. Germline V gene data show CDR1 as SGHRS and CDR2 as YFSETQ. This CDR3 has 14 residues. DNA for the CDR3: TGCGCCAGCAGCGGGTCCCGGGACAGGGACGAGCAGTACTTC. It specifies CASSGSRDRDEQYF.

The chain recombines TRBV7-2 with TRBJ2-7; 10 bases map to TRBD2. J lost 4 bases, V lost 4 bases, and 7 bases had no gene match. This CDR3 is 15 amino acids long. Germline V gives CDR1 SGHTA, CDR2 FQGNSA. This CDR3 is CASSSRLAGRYEQYF. In DNA, the CDR3 is TGTGCCAGCAGCTCGAGACTAGCGGGCAGATACGAGCAGTACTTC.

The chain uses TRBV10-1 and TRBJ1-4, with 10 bases matching TRBD1. The germline CDR1 and CDR2 sequences are WNHNN and SYGVQD (reference sequence). The CDR3 covers 13 residues. The junction had 2 bases not matched to a gene; V was cut back by 5 bases and J by 8 bases. CDR3 bases: TGCGCCAGCAGTCTGACAGGGGGCGAAAAACTGTTTTTT. This encodes CASSLTGGEKLFF.

The chain joins TRBV11-2 to TRBJ1-2; D uncertain. From germline, CDR1 is SGHAT and CDR2 FQNNGV. V gave up 1 base and J gave up 5 bases, with 5 bases separating them. The CDR3 has 12 amino acids. The CDR3 loop reads CASSLGGYGYTF. The DNA for the CDR3 is TGTGCCAGCAGCTTAGGAGGTTATGGCTACACCTTC. Supplemented by reference TRBV11-2 and TRBJ1-2, the full variable domain reads EAGVAQSPRYKIIEKRQSVAFWCNPISGHATLYWYQQILGQGPKLLIQFQNNGVVDDSQLPKDRFSAERLKGVDSTLKIQPAKLEDSAVYLCASSLGGYGYTFGSGTRLTVV.

The chain has TRBV5-6 and TRBJ1-4; 10 bases align to TRBD1. The germline V gene has CDR1 SGHDT and CDR2 YYEEEE. V lost 3 bases to trimming and J lost 6 bases; unmatched junction nucleotides: 8. The CDR3 covers 16 residues. The CDR3 region has the DNA TGTGCCAGCAGCTCCGGGACAGGGGCTGGGGATGAAAAACTGTTTTTT. It encodes CASSSGTGAGDEKLFF.

The chain employs TRBV10-3 and TRBJ2-3, with TRBD2 matching 15 bases. CDR1 and CDR2 from the germline V gene are ENHRY and SYGVKD. The CDR3 has 16 residues. The J segment lost 3 bases and the V segment lost 4 bases, leaving 2 bases of the junction unmatched. The CDR3: CAISVGLAGGTDTQYF. For the CDR3, the DNA is TGTGCCATCAGTGTGGGACTAGCGGGGGGTACAGATACGCAGTATTTT.

The rearrangement links TRBV27 to TRBJ2-5, with 9 bases lining up with TRBD2. Germline CDR1 reads MNHEY; CDR2 reads SMNVEV (reference sequence). CDR3 length: 17 residues. V shed 3 bases and J 5 bases; nucleotides not matched to a gene: 13. The CDR3 DNA follows: TGTGCCAGCAGTTTCGGGGCTAGCGGGGTCTCCCGGGAGACCCAGTACTTC. This encodes CASSFGASGVSRETQYF.

The J gene is TRBJ1-2, the V gene TRBV4-3, with unresolved D. V dropped 4 bases and J dropped 6 bases, with 12 bases sitting between them. CDR1 LGHNA and CDR2 YSLEER come from the germline V gene. The CDR3 runs 13 residues. CDR3 loop: CASSPRVGDGYTF. The CDR3 DNA reads as TGCGCCAGCAGCCCAAGGGTCGGGGATGGCTACACCTTC.

This clone appeared a few times. An end of the junction does not agree with germline; a read error may underlie this. This chain joins TRBV7-9 and TRBJ2-5, with 8 bases identical to TRBD1. Germline V lookup: CDR1 SEHNR, CDR2 FQNEAQ (reference sequence). The CDR3 covers 16 residues. The CDR3 nucleotides are TGTTCCAGCAGCTTAGAGGGACAGGTAGCTAGGGAGACCCAGTACTTC. This translates into CSSSLEGQVARETQYF. Based on the CDR3 plus reference TRBV7-9 and TRBJ2-5, the full variable domain is DTGVSQNPRHKITKRGQNVTFRCDPISEHNRLYWYRQTLGQGPEFLTYFQNEAQLEKSRLLSDRFSAERPKGSFSTLEIQRTEQGDSAMYLCSSSLEGQVARETQYFGPGTRLLVL.

This clone has a handful of counts. The gene calls are TRBV5-6 and TRBJ2-4, with 8 bases identical to TRBD1. J was trimmed by 12 bases and V by 2 bases; bases with no gene match: 7. The CDR3 extends over 13 amino acids. Germline loops: CDR1 SGHDT, CDR2 YYEEEE. CDR3 residues: CASSFRTGRTQYF. CDR3 nucleotides: TGTGCCAGCAGCTTCAGGACAGGGCGGACTCAGTACTTC.

The J gene is TRBJ2-3, the V gene TRBV10-3, with 7 bases aligning to TRBD1. Germline assignment: CDR1 ENHRY and CDR2 SYGVKD. V lost 4 bases to trimming and J lost 5 bases; unmatched junction nucleotides: 0. CDR3 length: 12 amino acids. The CDR3, as DNA: TGTGCCATCAGTGGACAGGGAGATACGCAGTATTTT. Protein sequence: CAISGQGDTQYF.

This clone was recorded only once. In nucleotides, the CDR3 is TGCGCCAGCAGCTCTGGACAGGACTGGGGCTACACCTTC. Protein product: CASSSGQDWGYTF. This chain uses TRBV5-1 with TRBJ1-2; 7 bases fit TRBD1. V was pared by 3 bases and J by 8 bases, with 7 bases of the junction left unmatched. Germline CDR1 is SGHRS and CDR2 is YFSETQ. The CDR3 totals 13 residues.

The genes are TRBV4-3 and TRBJ1-6, with 7 bases that match TRBD1. The CDR3 consists of 16 residues. Germline CDR1 LGHNA, CDR2 YSLEER. Trimming removed 3 bases from V and 14 bases from J; junction bases left unmatched: 16. DNA for the CDR3: TGCGCCAGCAGCCATCCCACCGGGACAGTCATCACCACCCTCCACTTT. Its translation is CASSHPTGTVITTLHF.

The V and J genes are TRBV5-1 and TRBJ2-3, with 9 bases fitting TRBD2. The CDR3 contains 15 residues. The junction had 3 bases not matched to a gene; V was cut back by 2 bases and J by 2 bases. Germline V gene data show CDR1 as SGHRS and CDR2 as YFSETQ. The CDR3 DNA follows: TGCGCCAGCAGCTTTAGCGGGGGTTACACAGATACGCAGTATTTT. The encoded protein is CASSFSGGYTDTQYF.

This clone has only one observation. The chain links TRBV5-1 to TRBJ2-2; D is uncertain. Trimming stripped 0 bases from V and 6 bases from J, with 9 bases between. Germline V gene sequence: CDR1 SGHRS, CDR2 YFSETQ. CDR3 length equals 14 residues. CDR3 in amino acids: CASSLGSLSGELFF. CDR3 bases: TGCGCCAGCAGCTTGGGGTCACTGTCCGGGGAGCTGTTTTTT.

The V gene is TRBV29-1, the J gene TRBJ1-5; possibly TRBD1 for D (6 bases). The CDR3 spans 14 residues. Looked up from germline, CDR1 is SQVTM and CDR2 is ANQGSEA. V was clipped by 6 bases and J by 5 bases, with 17 bases between them. The CDR3 region is CSVSEQGYDQPQHF. The CDR3 bases are TGCAGCGTCTCAGAACAGGGATACGATCAGCCCCAGCATTTT.

The chain has TRBV6-1 and TRBJ1-2; D remains unclear. Germline V lookup: CDR1 MNHNS, CDR2 SASEGT. V dropped 6 bases and J dropped 4 bases, with 9 bases sitting between them. The CDR3 covers 12 residues. The CDR3 loop reads CASSQAAYGYTF. Written as DNA, the CDR3 is TGTGCCAGCAGCCAGGCCGCCTATGGCTACACCTTC.

The chain combines TRBV4-3 with TRBJ2-2, with 7 bases lining up with TRBD2. There are 14 residues in the CDR3. CDR1 is LGHNA, CDR2 YSLEER, per germline. The V gene end was trimmed by 5 bases and the J gene end by 5 bases; junction bases not matched to a gene: 5. For the CDR3, the DNA is TGCGCCAGCAGCGAGGGAGGGAGGACCGGGGAGCTGTTTTTT. Translating it yields CASSEGGRTGELFF.

The chain carries TRBV6-6 and TRBJ2-3; the D is unclear. The CDR3 loop spans 13 amino acids. Trimming took 6 bases from V and 1 from J, leaving 8 bases between them. Germline V lookup: CDR1 MNHNY, CDR2 SVGAGI (reference sequence). In DNA form, the CDR3 reads TGTGCCAGCAGGAGAGAGGGCACAGATACGCAGTATTTT. Protein: CASRREGTDTQYF.

The chain combines TRBV7-9 with TRBJ2-3; 11 bases agree with TRBD2. This CDR3 has 18 residues. J gave up 0 bases and V 4 bases, and 9 bases lay outside the gene matches. Germline V CDR1 and CDR2: SEHNR, FQNEAQ (reference sequence). CDR3 amino acids: CASSSMPRLAGSTDTQYF. As DNA, the CDR3 is TGTGCCAGCAGCTCAATGCCTCGACTAGCGGGGAGCACAGATACGCAGTATTTT. Full variable domain (remainder filled in from reference TRBV7-9 and TRBJ2-3): DTGVSQNPRHKITKRGQNVTFRCDPISEHNRLYWYRQTLGQGPEFLTYFQNEAQLEKSRLLSDRFSAERPKGSFSTLEIQRTEQGDSAMYLCASSSMPRLAGSTDTQYFGPGTRLTVL.

This chain connects TRBV19 to TRBJ2-2; 8 bases map to TRBD2. Unmatched junction bases numbered 1, after V lost 0 bases and J lost 1 base. CDR3 length equals 16 residues. Germline V lookup: CDR1 LNHDA, CDR2 SQIVND (reference sequence). CDR3 sequence reads: CASSIEAGGNTGELFF. CDR3 DNA sequence: TGTGCCAGTAGTATAGAGGCGGGGGGGAACACCGGGGAGCTGTTTTTT.

In its sample, this clone was seen a few times. V and J are TRBV21-1 and TRBJ1-1. TRBV21-1 is flagged as a pseudogene. The length of the CDR3 is 15 residues. The CDR3, as DNA: TGTGCCAGCAGCAAGGGGGGAGGTAGAGAAACTGAAGCTTTCTTT. Its protein product is CASSKGGGRETEAFF.

This rearrangement joins TRBV2 to TRBJ1-1, with D uncertain. This CDR3 is 13 amino acids long. CDR1 and CDR2 from the germline V gene are SNHLY and FYNNEI. Trimming took 4 bases from V and 1 from J, leaving 7 bases between them. CDR3 protein: CASSVQANTEAFF. As DNA, the CDR3 is TGTGCCAGCAGTGTTCAGGCGAACACTGAAGCTTTCTTT. The full variable domain, with the rest looked up from reference TRBV2 and TRBJ1-1, is EPEVTQTPSHQVTQMGQEVILRCVPISNHLYFYWYRQILGQKVEFLVSFYNNEISEKSEIFDDQFSVERPDGSNFTLKIRSTKLEDSAMYFCASSVQANTEAFFGQGTRLTVV.

The J gene is TRBJ2-7, the V gene TRBV4-3; a possible D gene is TRBD1 (6 bases). Trimming pared 3 bases from V and 7 bases from J, leaving 13 bases between. This CDR3 spans 13 amino acids. Looked up from germline, CDR1 is LGHNA and CDR2 is YSLEER. DNA for the CDR3: TGCGCCAGCAGCCATACAGGGACGAATGAGCAGTACGTC. Protein sequence: CASSHTGTNEQYV.

The genes are TRBV4-1 and TRBJ1-4; D is perhaps TRBD1 (5 bases). The V end was cut by 4 bases, the J end by 4 bases, with 13 bases between. The CDR3 runs to 15 residues. Germline CDR1 is MGHRA and CDR2 is YSYEKL. The CDR3 sequence is CASSPPGRSNEKLFF. CDR3 nucleotides: TGCGCCAGCAGCCCCCCAGGGAGGAGTAATGAAAAACTGTTTTTT.

The CDR3 region is CASSQEQGGTEAFF. CDR3 DNA sequence: TGCGCCAGCAGCCAAGAACAGGGGGGGACTGAAGCTTTCTTT. The V and J genes are TRBV4-3 and TRBJ1-1; 8 bases align to TRBD1. CDR1 is LGHNA and CDR2 is YSLEER in the germline V gene. CDR3 length equals 14 residues. V shed 0 bases and J 5 bases; nucleotides not matched to a gene: 2.

This rearrangement joins TRBV7-2 to TRBJ2-5, with 8 bases fitting TRBD2. The CDR3 loop spans 14 amino acids. V dropped 5 bases and J dropped 4; count of bases not matched to a gene: 6. Germline V gene data show CDR1 as SGHTA and CDR2 as FQGNSA. The CDR3 reads CASSKTSVGETQYF. CDR3 nucleotide sequence: TGTGCCAGCAGCAAGACTAGCGTGGGAGAGACCCAGTACTTC.